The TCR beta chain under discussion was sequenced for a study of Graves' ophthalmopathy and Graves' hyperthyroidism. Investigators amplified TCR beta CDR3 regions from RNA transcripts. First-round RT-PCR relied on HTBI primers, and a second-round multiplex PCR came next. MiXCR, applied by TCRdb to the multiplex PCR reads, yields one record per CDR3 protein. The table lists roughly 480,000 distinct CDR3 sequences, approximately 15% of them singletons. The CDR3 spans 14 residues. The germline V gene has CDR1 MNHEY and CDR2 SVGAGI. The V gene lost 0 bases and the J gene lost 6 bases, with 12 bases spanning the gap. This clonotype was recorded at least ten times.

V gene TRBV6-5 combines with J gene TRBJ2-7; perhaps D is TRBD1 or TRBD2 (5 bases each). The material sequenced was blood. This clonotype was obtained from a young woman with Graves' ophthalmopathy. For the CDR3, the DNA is TGTGCCAGCAGTTACTCGGCCGGGGCCGGCGAGCAGTACTTC. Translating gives CASSYSAGAGEQYF.